This T cell receptor (beta chain) comes out of a study of T cells in Graves' hyperthyroidism and ophthalmopathy. Overall study: Peripheral blood was drawn at first diagnosis, prior to all treatment. Whole-study results and caveats: Clonotypes that were expanded in thyroid above 0.001 mostly appeared in blood too.

The CDR3 is made up of 14 amino acids. Germline V gene sequence: CDR1 PRHDT, CDR2 FYEKMQ (reference sequence). Unmatched junction bases numbered 5, after V lost 4 bases and J lost 4 bases. This clonotype was seen ten or more times. Its specificity is unknown. Uncontrolled infections, other autoimmune diseases, pregnancy or lactation led to exclusion of patients. The investigators amplified TCR beta CDR3 regions from RNA transcripts. Using the HTBI primer set, a first-round RT-PCR was run on the TCR CDR3. Using its own MiXCR run on the multiplex PCR reads, TCRdb lists one record per CDR3 protein. The table lists 340,000 or so distinct CDR3 sequences, 15% to 20% of them singletons, with around 50% in the top ten.

The chain has TRBV13 and TRBJ1-1, with 8 bases identical to TRBD1. This TCR derives from a woman aged 45-65 years with Graves' hyperthyroidism. Input material: blood. The CDR3 coding sequence is TGTGCCAGCAGCTCAGGACAGGGAAGCACTGAAGCTTTCTTT. Protein sequence: CASSSGQGSTEAFF.